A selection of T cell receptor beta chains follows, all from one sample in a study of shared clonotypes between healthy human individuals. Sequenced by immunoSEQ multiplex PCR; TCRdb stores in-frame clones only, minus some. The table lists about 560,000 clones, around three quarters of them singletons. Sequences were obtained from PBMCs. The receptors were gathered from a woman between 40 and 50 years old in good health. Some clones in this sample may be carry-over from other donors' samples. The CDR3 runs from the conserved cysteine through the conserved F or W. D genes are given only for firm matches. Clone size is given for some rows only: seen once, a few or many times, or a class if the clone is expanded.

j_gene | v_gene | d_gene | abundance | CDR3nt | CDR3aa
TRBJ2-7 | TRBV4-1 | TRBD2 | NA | TGCGCCAGCAGCCCCCTTGCGGGAGGCCCCTACGAGCAGTACTTC | CASSPLAGGPYEQYF
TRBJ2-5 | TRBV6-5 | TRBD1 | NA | TGTGCCAGCAGTTACACAACAGGGGGCGAGACCCAGTACTTC | CASSYTTGGETQYF
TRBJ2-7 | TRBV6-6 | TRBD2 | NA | TGTGCCAGCAGTTACTCAGGACTAGCGTCGTCCTACGAGCAGTACTTC | CASSYSGLASSYEQYF
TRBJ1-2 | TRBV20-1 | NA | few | TGCAGTGCCCCCAGGGATTATGGCTACACCTTC | CSAPRDYGYTF
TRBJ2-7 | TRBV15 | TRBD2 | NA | TGTGTCACCAGCAGAGAGGTGACTAGCGGGGTTCGGGAGCAGTACTTC | CVTSREVTSGVREQYF
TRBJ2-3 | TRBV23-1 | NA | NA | TGCGCCAGGATGCCTCCGGGTATCACGACCGCCACAGATACGCAGTATTTT | CARMPPGITTATDTQYF
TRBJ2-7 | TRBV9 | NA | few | TGTGCCAGCAGCCCCTCCCCGGGGTCCTTGGAGCAGTACTTC | CASSPSPGSLEQYF
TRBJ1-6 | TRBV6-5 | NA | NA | TGTGCCAGCAGTAGGTTGAGTAATTCACCCCTCCACTTT | CASSRLSNSPLHF
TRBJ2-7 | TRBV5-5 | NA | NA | TGTGCCAGCAGCTTGGGAGCTAGCTGGTACGAGCAGTACTTC | CASSLGASWYEQYF
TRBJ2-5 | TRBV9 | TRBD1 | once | TGTGCCAGCAGCGTAGCAGGGGGCTGGGAGACCCAGTACTTC | CASSVAGGWETQYF
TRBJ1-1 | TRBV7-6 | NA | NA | TGTGCCAGCAGCCTTCGCCCGGGGGCTAACACTGAAGCTTTCTTT | CASSLRPGANTEAFF
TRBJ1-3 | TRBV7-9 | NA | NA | TGTGCCAGCAGCTTAGGCTTTGCCACTCCCCGGCGGGGAAACACCATATATTTT | CASSLGFATPRRGNTIYF
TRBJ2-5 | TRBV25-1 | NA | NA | TGTGCCAGCAGTGATCCCCGAGGAGTAGAGACCCAGTACTTC | CASSDPRGVETQYF
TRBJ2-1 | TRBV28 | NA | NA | TGTGCCAGCAGCTCCACAGGCAACCACTACAATGAGCAGTTCTTC | CASSSTGNHYNEQFF
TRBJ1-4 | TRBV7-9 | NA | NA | TGTGCCAGCAGGAGAGCCCAGAATGAAAAACTGTTTTTT | CASRRAQNEKLFF
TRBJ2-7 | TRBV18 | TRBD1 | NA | TGTGCCAGCTCACCGGGACAGGGGACCTACGAGCAGTACTTC | CASSPGQGTYEQYF
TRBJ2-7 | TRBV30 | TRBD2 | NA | TGTGCCTGGAGTCTTGGGGGGGCCTACGAGCAGTACTTC | CAWSLGGAYEQYF
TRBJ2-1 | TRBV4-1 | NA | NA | TGCGCCAGCAGCCAACCTTTGGGCCTAAACAATGAGCAGTTCTTC | CASSQPLGLNNEQFF
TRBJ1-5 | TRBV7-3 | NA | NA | TGTGCCAGCAGCGTAGACCGGAATCAGCCCCAGCATTTT | CASSVDRNQPQHF
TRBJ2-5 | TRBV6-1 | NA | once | TGTGCCAGCAGTGAAGGTCCAGGGGCGAGGGAGACCCAGTACTTC | CASSEGPGARETQYF
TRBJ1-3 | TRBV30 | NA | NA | TGTGCCTGGACGGTCGGTTACACCATATATTTT | CAWTVGYTIYF
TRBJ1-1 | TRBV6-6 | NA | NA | TGTGCCAGCAGTTACCGGCAGGACTCTGGAGCTTTCTTT | CASSYRQDSGAFF
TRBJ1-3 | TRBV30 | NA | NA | TGCGCCTGGAGTGCGGACAGACATTCTGGAAGCACCATATATTTT | CAWSADRHSGSTIYF
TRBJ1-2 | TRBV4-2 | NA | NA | TGTGCCAGCAGCCAATTGGGGGGGGGCGAGGACTATGGCTACACCTTC | CASSQLGGGEDYGYTF